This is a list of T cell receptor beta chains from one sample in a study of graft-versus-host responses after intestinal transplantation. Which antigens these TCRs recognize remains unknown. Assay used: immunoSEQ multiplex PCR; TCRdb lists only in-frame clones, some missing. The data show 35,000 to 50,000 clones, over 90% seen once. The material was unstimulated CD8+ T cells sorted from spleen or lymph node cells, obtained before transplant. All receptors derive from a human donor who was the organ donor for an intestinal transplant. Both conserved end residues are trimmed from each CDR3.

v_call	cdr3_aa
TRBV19	ATYYTEAF
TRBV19	ASSIHGGSYEQY
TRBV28	ASSPPGEATNEKLF
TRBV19	ASSIRLAGTDTQY
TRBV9	ASSQGLLSYNEQF
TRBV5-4	ASSLENLGWKYGYT
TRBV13	ASSLDRGNGELF
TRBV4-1	ASSQEHQGAGELF
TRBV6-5	ASSYAGRANYGYT
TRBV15	ATSRESSGGALDTQY
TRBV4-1	ASSQEEPTEAF
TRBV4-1	ASSQLGGKETQY
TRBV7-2	ASSLGPLNYEQY
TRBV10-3	ALRDSAYEQY
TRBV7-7	ASSLTGGDNEKLF
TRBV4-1	ASSQVWVAGGVGETQY
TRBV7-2	ASSQLDRTEAF
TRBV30	AWDGGGRGPEAF
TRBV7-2	ASSQFDGGRGDTQY
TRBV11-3	ASSLGGTGGTGELF
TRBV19	ASSIYREDTEAF
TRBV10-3	AISALAGVYTYEQY